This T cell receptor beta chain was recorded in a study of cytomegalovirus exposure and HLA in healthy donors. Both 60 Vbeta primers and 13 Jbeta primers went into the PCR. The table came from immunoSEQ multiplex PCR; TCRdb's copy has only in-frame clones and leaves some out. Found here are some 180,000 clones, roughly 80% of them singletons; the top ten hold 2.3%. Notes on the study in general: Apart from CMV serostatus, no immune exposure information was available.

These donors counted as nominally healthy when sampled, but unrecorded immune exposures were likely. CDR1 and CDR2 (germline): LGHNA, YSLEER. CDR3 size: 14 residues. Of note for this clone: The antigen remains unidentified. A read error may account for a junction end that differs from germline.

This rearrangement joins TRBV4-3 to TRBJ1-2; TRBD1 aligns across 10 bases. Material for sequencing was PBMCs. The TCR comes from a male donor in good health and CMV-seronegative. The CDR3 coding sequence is TGCGCCAGCAGCCCTTTAGGGACAGGGGTGGGCTACACCTTT. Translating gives CASSPLGTGVGYTF.